The rows below give T cell receptor beta chains drawn from one sample of a study of T cell clonotyping in hematopoietic cell transplantation. Libraries were prepared by immunoSEQ multiplex PCR; TCRdb keeps only in-frame clonotypes and omits some of them. The repertoire has 25,000 to 35,000 clones, about 94% of them found once; the top ten carry approximately 1.5%. Sample: peripheral blood mononuclear cells. The receptors were sampled from a man aged 50-60 years in good health. Some clones in this sample may be carry-over from other donors' samples. The CDR3 runs from the conserved cysteine through the conserved F or W. The order of the fields is V gene, J gene, D gene, clone size, CDR3 DNA, CDR3 protein. D genes are given only for firm matches. Size is omitted from some rows. Given values are once, few, many or a class for expanded clones.

>TRBV19|TRBJ1-5|NA|NA
TGTGCCAGTAGTATAGTATTGCAGACAGATCAGCCCCAGCATTTT
CASSIVLQTDQPQHF
>TRBV11-2|TRBJ1-4|NA|NA
TGTGCCAGCAGCTTAAGAGGTCCTGGCGCTAATGAAAAACTGTTTTTT
CASSLRGPGANEKLFF
>TRBV28|TRBJ2-7|NA|NA
TGTGCCAGCAGTAGAACTTATGTGACCGGGACGGAGACCTACGAGCAGTACTTC
CASSRTYVTGTETYEQYF
>TRBV25-1|TRBJ2-1|NA|NA
TGTGCCAGCAGTGAAGAACCAGGGAGAAGCTCCTACAATGAGCAGTTCTTC
CASSEEPGRSSYNEQFF
>TRBV7-8|TRBJ1-1|NA|NA
TGTGCCAGCAGTCTGGCCGGGACACCGAACACTGAAGCTTTCTTT
CASSLAGTPNTEAFF
>TRBV19|TRBJ1-1|TRBD1|NA
TGTGCCAGTAGTGTTAGGACAGGGACGAACACTGAAGCTTTCTTT
CASSVRTGTNTEAFF
>TRBV6-5|TRBJ1-2|NA|NA
TGTGCCAGCAGTTCCTCCGTGGGTAGGGCAGGCTACACCTTC
CASSSSVGRAGYTF
>TRBV29-1|TRBJ1-5|NA|NA
TGCAGCGTTGCAAATGGAGGGGCGAATCAGCCCCAGCATTTT
CSVANGGANQPQHF
>TRBV6-5|TRBJ2-2|NA|NA
TGTGCCAGCACAAACATCAGGGGAACCGGGGAGCTGTTTTTT
CASTNIRGTGELFF
>TRBV6-6|TRBJ2-3|NA|NA
TGTGCCAGCAGTTACGTGGGGGCTGTAGATACGCAGTATTTT
CASSYVGAVDTQYF
>TRBV4-3|TRBJ2-3|NA|NA
TGCGCCAGCAGCCGCAGGGGCATCCAAGACAACAGAGATACGCAGTATTTT
CASSRRGIQDNRDTQYF
>TRBV7-7|TRBJ2-5|TRBD2|NA
TGTGCCAGCAGCCCCGGAGGCGGGGGAGAGACCCAGTACTTC
CASSPGGGGETQYF
>TRBV7-9|TRBJ2-2|NA|once
TGTGCCAGCAGCTTATTCAGGTCCGCCGGGGAGCTGTTTTTT
CASSLFRSAGELFF
>TRBV6-5|TRBJ1-1|NA|NA
TGTGCCAGCAGTTACGGGGAGAGGATGAACACTGAAGCTTTCTTT
CASSYGERMNTEAFF
>TRBV5-4|TRBJ2-7|NA|NA
TGTGCCAGCAGCCGGGGGAGCAACTACGAGCAGTACTTC
CASSRGSNYEQYF
>TRBV7-6|TRBJ1-5|TRBD1|NA
TGTGCCAGCAGCTTAGGACAGGGAAGCAATCAGCCCCAGCATTTT
CASSLGQGSNQPQHF
>TRBV2|TRBJ2-5|TRBD2|NA
TGTGCCAGCAACCGAGCGGGGGGGCCGGTACAAGAGACCCAGTACTTC
CASNRAGGPVQETQYF
>TRBV4-2|TRBJ2-6|NA|NA
TGTGCCAGCAGCGTAGGGGGGGTCTCTGGGGCCAACGTCCTGACTTTC
CASSVGGVSGANVLTF
>TRBV11-3|TRBJ2-3|NA|NA
TGTGCCAGCAGCTCAGACCCGGGCACAGATACGCAGTATTTT
CASSSDPGTDTQYF
>TRBV5-4|TRBJ2-2|NA|NA
TGTGCCAGCAGCTTACGGACTTCATCTAACACCGGGGAGCTGTTTTTT
CASSLRTSSNTGELFF
>TRBV2|TRBJ1-2|NA|NA
TGTGCCAGCAGCCTTACAGGGTTGGATGGCTACACCTTC
CASSLTGLDGYTF
>TRBV6-4|TRBJ2-3|NA|once
TGTGCCAGCAGTCCCTCTTTGAGCACAGATACGCAGTATTTT
CASSPSLSTDTQYF
>TRBV5-3|TRBJ1-1|NA|NA
TGTGCCAGAAGCTGGCCTCTTGAGAACACTGAAGCTTTCTTT
CARSWPLENTEAFF
>TRBV25-1|TRBJ1-2|NA|once
TGTGCCAGCAGTGCCGACGGGGGTCCAAAAGTTGGCTACACCTTC
CASSADGGPKVGYTF
>TRBV6-5|TRBJ2-7|NA|NA
TGTGCCAGCAGTCGACAGGCGAACTCCTACGAGCAGTACTTC
CASSRQANSYEQYF
>TRBV2|TRBJ2-1|TRBD2|NA
TGTGCCAGCAGTGAAGGTCTAGCGGGGGGCTCCTACAATGAGCAGTTCTTC
CASSEGLAGGSYNEQFF
>TRBV6-5|TRBJ1-4|NA|NA
TGTGCCAGCAGTTACTCGAACAGGGCCCATGAAAAACTGTTTTTT
CASSYSNRAHEKLFF
>TRBV9|TRBJ2-7|TRBD1|NA
TGTGCCAGCAGCGCCCCCGCCGGGACAGGAGAGCAGTACTTC
CASSAPAGTGEQYF
>TRBV30|TRBJ2-7|NA|NA
TGTGCCTGGGGCAGGGGATTCGACTACGAGCAGTACTTC
CAWGRGFDYEQYF
>TRBV2|TRBJ2-7|NA|once
TGTGCCAGCGGTGGGAGACAACGAACGGGCGAGCAGTACTTC
CASGGRQRTGEQYF
>TRBV29-1|TRBJ2-7|NA|NA
TGCAGCGTTGAACTCGGCTTCGAGCAGTACTTC
CSVELGFEQYF
>TRBV6-6|TRBJ1-5|TRBD1|once
TGTGCCAGCAGTTACCAGGGACAGGGCAATCAGCCCCAGCATTTT
CASSYQGQGNQPQHF
>TRBV30|TRBJ1-1|NA|NA
TGTGCCTGGAGTAAAGGGGCGGACACTGAAGCTTTCTTT
CAWSKGADTEAFF
>TRBV4-3|TRBJ2-7|NA|NA
TGCGCCAGCAGCCAAGATACCAGGGAGTCCTACGAGCAGTACTTC
CASSQDTRESYEQYF
>TRBV29-1|TRBJ1-4|NA|NA
TGCAGCGTTGAGGAGGGAAGGAATGAAAAACTGTTTTTT
CSVEEGRNEKLFF
>TRBV7-2|TRBJ1-3|NA|NA
TGTGCCAGCAGCTTCCGGACCGTTGGAAACACCATATATTTT
CASSFRTVGNTIYF
>TRBV5-6|TRBJ2-2|TRBD1|NA
TGTGCCAGCAGCTTTACGGGACAGGGTAATTTCGGGGAGCTGTTTTTT
CASSFTGQGNFGELFF